This T cell receptor beta chain was identified in a study of OX40 agonist ivuxolimab in advanced cancers. Sequenced by immunoSEQ multiplex PCR; TCRdb stores in-frame clones only, minus some. The sample lists about 98,000 clones, roughly nine tenths seen once, with approximately 0.5% in the top ten. CDR3 length equals 15 residues. Germline loops: CDR1 WNHNN, CDR2 SYGVQD (reference sequence). J gave up 3 bases and V 7 bases, and 11 bases lay outside the gene matches. The sequenced sample was CD4+ or CD8+ T cells sorted from blood, obtained in a trial of the OX40 agonist ivuxolimab. The chain uses TRBV10-1 and TRBJ2-7; 8 bases line up with TRBD1. The receptor comes from an adult with an advanced solid tumor such as melanoma, head and neck, liver or kidney cancer. The CDR3 bases are TGCGCCAGCATTTGGGACAGGCCGTCCTACTACGAGCAGTACTTC. Translating it yields CASIWDRPSYYEQYF.